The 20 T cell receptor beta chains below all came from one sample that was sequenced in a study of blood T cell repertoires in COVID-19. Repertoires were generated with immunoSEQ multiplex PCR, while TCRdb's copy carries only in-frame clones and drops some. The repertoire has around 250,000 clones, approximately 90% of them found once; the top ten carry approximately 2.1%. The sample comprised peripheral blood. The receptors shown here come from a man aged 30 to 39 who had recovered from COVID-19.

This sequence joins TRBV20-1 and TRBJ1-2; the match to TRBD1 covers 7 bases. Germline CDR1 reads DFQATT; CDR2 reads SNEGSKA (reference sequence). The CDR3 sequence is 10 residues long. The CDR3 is CIVGQSGYTF. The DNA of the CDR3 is TGCATCGTGGGACAGTCCGGCTACACCTTC.

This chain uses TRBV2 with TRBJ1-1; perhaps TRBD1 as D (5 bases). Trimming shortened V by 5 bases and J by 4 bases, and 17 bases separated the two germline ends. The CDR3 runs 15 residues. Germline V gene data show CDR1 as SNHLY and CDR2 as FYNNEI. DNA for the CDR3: TGTGCCAGCAGTAAATCAGGGATGAGGACCACTGAAGCTTTCTTT. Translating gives CASSKSGMRTTEAFF.

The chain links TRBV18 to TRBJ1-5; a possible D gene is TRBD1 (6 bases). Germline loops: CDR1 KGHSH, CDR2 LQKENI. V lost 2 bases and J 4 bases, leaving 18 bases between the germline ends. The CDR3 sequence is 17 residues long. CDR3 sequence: CASSPGSGTQANQPQHF. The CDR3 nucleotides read TGTGCCAGCTCACCAGGATCCGGGACACAAGCGAATCAGCCCCAGCATTTT.

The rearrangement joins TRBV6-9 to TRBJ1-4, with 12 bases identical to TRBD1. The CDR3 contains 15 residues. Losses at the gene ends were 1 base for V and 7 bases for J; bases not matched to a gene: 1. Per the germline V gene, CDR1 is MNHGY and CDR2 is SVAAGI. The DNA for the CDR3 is TGTGCCAGCAGTTATTGGGGACAGGGGGCTGAAAAACTGTTTTTT. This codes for CASSYWGQGAEKLFF.

The CDR3 nucleotides read TGTGCCACCAGCAGAGAAACAGGGGCTCCTTCACCCCTCCACTTT. It yields the protein CATSRETGAPSPLHF. The rearrangement joins TRBV15 to TRBJ1-6; 7 bases are a match to TRBD1. The CDR3 consists of 15 residues. From germline, CDR1 is LNHNV and CDR2 YYDKDF (reference sequence). J lost 9 bases, V lost 0 bases, and 5 bases had no gene match. Full variable domain (outside the CDR3, taken from reference TRBV15 and TRBJ1-6): DAMVIQNPRYQVTQFGKPVTLSCSQTLNHNVMYWYQQKSSQAPKLLFHYYDKDFNNEADTPDNFQSRRPNTSFCFLDIRSPGLGDTAMYLCATSRETGAPSPLHFGNGTRLTVT.

The CDR3 DNA reads TGTGCCAGCAGCTTGAAGGCTAGCGGGGGGGCATCCTACAATGAGCAGTTCTTC. Translated: CASSLKASGGASYNEQFF. The rearrangement joins TRBV5-6 to TRBJ2-1, with 12 bases that match TRBD2. Germline values: CDR1 SGHDT, CDR2 YYEEEE. The CDR3 runs to 18 residues. The V segment lost 1 base and the J segment 1 base; nucleotides outside the gene matches: 6.

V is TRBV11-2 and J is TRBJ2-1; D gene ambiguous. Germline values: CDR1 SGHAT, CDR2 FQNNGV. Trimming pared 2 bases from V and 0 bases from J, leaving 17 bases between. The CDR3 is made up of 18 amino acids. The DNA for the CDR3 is TGTGCCAGCAGCTTAATCTCCCGCGCCCTAAGCTCCTACAATGAGCAGTTCTTC. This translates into CASSLISRALSSYNEQFF.

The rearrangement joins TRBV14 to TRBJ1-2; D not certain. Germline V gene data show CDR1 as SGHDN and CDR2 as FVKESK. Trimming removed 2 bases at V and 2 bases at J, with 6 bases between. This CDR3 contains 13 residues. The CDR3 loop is CASSQNQNYGYTF. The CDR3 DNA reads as TGTGCCAGCAGCCAAAATCAGAACTATGGCTACACCTTC.

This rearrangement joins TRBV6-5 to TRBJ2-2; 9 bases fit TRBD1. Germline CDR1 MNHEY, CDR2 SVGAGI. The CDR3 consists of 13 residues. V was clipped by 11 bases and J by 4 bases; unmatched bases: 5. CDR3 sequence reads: CAGETGGTGELFF. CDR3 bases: TGTGCCGGAGAGACAGGGGGCACCGGGGAGCTGTTTTTT.

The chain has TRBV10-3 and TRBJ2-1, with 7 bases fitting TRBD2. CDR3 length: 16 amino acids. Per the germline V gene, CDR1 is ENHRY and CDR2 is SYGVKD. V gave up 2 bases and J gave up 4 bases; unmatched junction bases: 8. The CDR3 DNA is TGTGCCATCAGTGAGGGGGCGGGGGTCAGTTACAATGAGCAGTTCTTC. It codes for CAISEGAGVSYNEQFF.

CDR3 sequence reads: CASSLIQVGELFF. The CDR3 DNA reads TGTGCCAGCAGTTTAATCCAGGTCGGGGAGCTGTTTTTT. The chain recombines TRBV12-3 or TRBV12-4 with TRBJ2-2; D gene uncertain. Trimming took 2 bases from V and 7 from J, leaving 8 bases between them. CDR3 size: 13 residues.

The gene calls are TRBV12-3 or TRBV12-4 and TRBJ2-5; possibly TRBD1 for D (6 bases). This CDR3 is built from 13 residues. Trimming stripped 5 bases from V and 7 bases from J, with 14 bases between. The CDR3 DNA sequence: TGTGCCAGCAGTCCCCGGACAGTGGCGACCCAGTACTTC. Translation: CASSPRTVATQYF.

CDR3 coding DNA: TGCGCCAGCAGCGCCTCCCGGGGGAACGAGCAGTACTTC. It translates to CASSASRGNEQYF. The chain couples TRBV10-1 to TRBJ2-7, with a possible D match to TRBD2 (6 bases). Trimming removed 6 bases at V and 5 bases at J, with 14 bases between. The CDR3 covers 13 residues. CDR1 WNHNN and CDR2 SYGVQD come from the germline V gene (reference sequence).

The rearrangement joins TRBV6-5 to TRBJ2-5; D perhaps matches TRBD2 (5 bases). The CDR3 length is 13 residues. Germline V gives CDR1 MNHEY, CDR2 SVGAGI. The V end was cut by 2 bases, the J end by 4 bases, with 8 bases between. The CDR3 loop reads CASSYGGGETQYF. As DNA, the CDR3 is TGTGCCAGCAGTTACGGTGGAGGAGAGACCCAGTACTTC.

CDR3 sequence (DNA): TGTGCCAGCTCACTAGGGACAGGGATAAGCAATCAGCCCCAGCATTTT. It is translated as CASSLGTGISNQPQHF. The rearrangement joins TRBV18 to TRBJ1-5; 9 bases fit TRBD1. V shed 4 bases, J shed 1 base, and the junction held 5 bases outside the gene matches. This CDR3 has 16 amino acids. Germline CDR1 is KGHSH and CDR2 is LQKENI.

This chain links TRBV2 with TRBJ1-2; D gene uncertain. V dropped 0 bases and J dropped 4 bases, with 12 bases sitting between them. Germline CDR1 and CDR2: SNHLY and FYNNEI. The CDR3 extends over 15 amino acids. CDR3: CASSEARQVLYGYTF. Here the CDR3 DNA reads TGTGCCAGCAGTGAAGCGCGTCAGGTCCTCTATGGCTACACCTTC.

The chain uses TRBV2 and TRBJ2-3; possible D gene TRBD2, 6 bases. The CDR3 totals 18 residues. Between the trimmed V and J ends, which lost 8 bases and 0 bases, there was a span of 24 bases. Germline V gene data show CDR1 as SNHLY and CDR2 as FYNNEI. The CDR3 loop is CASGSELALGFSTDTQYF. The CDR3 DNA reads TGTGCCAGCGGGAGCGAACTAGCCCTCGGGTTTAGCACAGATACGCAGTATTTT.

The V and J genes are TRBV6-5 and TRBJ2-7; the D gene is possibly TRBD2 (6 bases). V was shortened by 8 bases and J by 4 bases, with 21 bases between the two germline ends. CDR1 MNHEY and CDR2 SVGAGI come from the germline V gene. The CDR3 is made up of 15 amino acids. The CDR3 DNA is TGTGCCAGCTGCGGGGAGCCCAATAATAGATACGAGCAGTACTTC. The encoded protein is CASCGEPNNRYEQYF.

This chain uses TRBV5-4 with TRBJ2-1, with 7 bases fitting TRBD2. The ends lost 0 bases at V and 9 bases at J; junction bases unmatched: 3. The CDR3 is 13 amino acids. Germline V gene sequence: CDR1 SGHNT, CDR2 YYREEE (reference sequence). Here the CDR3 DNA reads TGTGCCAGCAGCTTGGAATGGGAGGGTGAGCAGTTCTTC. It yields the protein CASSLEWEGEQFF.

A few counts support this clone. Written as DNA, the CDR3 is TGTGCCAGCAGTCCTAGGTCCCACTTTGGCTACACCTTC. Protein: CASSPRSHFGYTF. The chain has TRBV27 and TRBJ1-2; no definite D call. Trimming took 5 bases from V and 7 from J, leaving 14 bases between them. Germline CDR1 reads MNHEY; CDR2 reads SMNVEV (reference sequence). This CDR3 contains 13 residues.